This TCR beta chain was sequenced in a study of blood T cells in healthy people across ages. Study-level points and caveats: While age rose, TCR beta diversity per million T cells dropped in a roughly linear way.

The authors ran a second PCR of 7 to 11 cycles using a sample-barcoded 5' primer and a J-beta primer mix. The template-switch adaptor, which had 12 random nucleotides, put a tag on each cDNA molecule. The study obtained at least 2.5 million CDR3-containing paired-end reads from every sample. Each CDR3 protein gets one entry after TCRdb re-called the 5' RACE reads with MiXCR. The table lists more than 700,000 distinct CDR3 sequences, about 47% of them singletons. This clonotype was detected only once. Its target is not known. The trim removed 5 bases at V and 4 bases at J, leaving 6 bases unmatched. The CDR3 is made up of 14 amino acids.

This TCR was sampled from a man older than 75 in good health. Material for sequencing was blood. The rearrangement links TRBV12-3 or TRBV12-4 to TRBJ2-3, with TRBD1 identical over 7 bases. CDR3 sequence (DNA): TGTGCCAGCAGTCCGGGACAGAGAGCAGATACGCAGTATTTT. Amino acid sequence: CASSPGQRADTQYF.